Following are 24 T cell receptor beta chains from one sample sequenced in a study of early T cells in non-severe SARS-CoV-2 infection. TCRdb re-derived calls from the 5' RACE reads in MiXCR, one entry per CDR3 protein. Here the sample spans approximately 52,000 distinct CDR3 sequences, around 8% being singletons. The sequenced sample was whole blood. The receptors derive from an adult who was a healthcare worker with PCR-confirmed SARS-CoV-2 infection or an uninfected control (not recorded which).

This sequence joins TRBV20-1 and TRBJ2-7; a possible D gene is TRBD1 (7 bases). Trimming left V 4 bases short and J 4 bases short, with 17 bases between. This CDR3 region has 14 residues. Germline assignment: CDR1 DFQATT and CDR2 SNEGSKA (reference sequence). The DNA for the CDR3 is TGCAGTGCTACGACAGGGACTCTAGGATACGAGCAGTACTTC. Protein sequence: CSATTGTLGYEQYF.

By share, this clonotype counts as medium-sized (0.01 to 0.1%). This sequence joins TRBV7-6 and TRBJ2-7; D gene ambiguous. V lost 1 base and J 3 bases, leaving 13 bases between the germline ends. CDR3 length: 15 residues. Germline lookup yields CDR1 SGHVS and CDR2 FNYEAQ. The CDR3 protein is CASSLESGTHYEQYF. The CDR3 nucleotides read TGTGCCAGCAGCTTAGAATCCGGAACCCACTACGAGCAGTACTTC.

CDR3 residues: CASSSGGQETQYF. The CDR3 bases are TGTGCCAGCAGCTCAGGAGGGCAAGAGACCCAGTACTTC. J is TRBJ2-5 and V is TRBV12-3 or TRBV12-4; D perhaps matches TRBD2 (6 bases). The ends were cut back, 6 bases at V and 2 bases at J, with 10 bases in the middle. The CDR3 is made up of 13 amino acids.

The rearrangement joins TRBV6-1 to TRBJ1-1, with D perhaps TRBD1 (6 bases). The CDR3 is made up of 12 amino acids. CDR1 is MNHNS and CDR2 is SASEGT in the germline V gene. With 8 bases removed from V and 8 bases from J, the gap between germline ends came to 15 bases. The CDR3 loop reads CASPMETGEAFF. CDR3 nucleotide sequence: TGTGCCAGCCCAATGGAGACAGGAGAAGCTTTCTTT.

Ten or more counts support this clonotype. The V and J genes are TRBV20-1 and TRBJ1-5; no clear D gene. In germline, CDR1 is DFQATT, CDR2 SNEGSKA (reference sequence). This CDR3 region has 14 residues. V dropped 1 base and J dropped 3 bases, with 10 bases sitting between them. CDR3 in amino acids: CSARGAGVNQPQHF. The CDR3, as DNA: TGCAGTGCTAGAGGGGCCGGGGTCAATCAGCCCCAGCATTTT.

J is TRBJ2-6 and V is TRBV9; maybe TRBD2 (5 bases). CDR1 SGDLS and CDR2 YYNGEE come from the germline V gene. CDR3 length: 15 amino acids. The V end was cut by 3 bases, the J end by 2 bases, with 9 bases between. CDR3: CASSALGAGANVLTF. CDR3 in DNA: TGTGCCAGCAGCGCCCTGGGAGCTGGGGCCAACGTCCTGACTTTC. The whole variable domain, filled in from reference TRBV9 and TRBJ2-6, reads DSGVTQTPKHLITATGQRVTLRCSPRSGDLSVYWYQQSLDQGLQFLIQYYNGEERAKGNILERFSAQQFPDLHSELNLSSLELGDSALYFCASSALGAGANVLTFGAGSRLTVL.

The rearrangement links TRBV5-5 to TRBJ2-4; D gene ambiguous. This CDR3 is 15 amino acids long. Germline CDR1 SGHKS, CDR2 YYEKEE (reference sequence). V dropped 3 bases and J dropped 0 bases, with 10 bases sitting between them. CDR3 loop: CASSSAWGAKNIQYF. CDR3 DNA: TGTGCCAGCAGCTCGGCCTGGGGAGCCAAAAACATTCAGTACTTC.

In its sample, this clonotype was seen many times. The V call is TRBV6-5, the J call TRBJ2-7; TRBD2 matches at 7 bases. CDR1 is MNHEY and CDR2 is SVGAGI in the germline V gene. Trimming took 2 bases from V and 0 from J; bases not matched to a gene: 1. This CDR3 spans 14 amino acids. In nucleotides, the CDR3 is TGTGCCAGCAGTTACCGCGGGAGCTCCTACGAGCAGTACTTC. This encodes CASSYRGSSYEQYF.

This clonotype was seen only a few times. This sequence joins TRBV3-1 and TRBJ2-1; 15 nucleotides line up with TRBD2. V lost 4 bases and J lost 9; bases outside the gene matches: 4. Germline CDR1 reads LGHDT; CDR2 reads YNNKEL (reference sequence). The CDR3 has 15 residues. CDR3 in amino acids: CASSLGTSGGSEQFF. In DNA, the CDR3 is TGTGCCAGCAGCCTTGGGACTAGCGGGGGGTCTGAGCAGTTCTTC.

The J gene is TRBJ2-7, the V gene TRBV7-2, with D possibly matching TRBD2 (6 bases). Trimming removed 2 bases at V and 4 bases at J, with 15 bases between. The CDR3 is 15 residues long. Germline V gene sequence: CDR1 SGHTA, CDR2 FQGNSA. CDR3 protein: CASSLREASAYEQYF. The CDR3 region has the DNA TGTGCCAGCAGCTTAAGGGAGGCTAGCGCGTACGAGCAGTACTTC.

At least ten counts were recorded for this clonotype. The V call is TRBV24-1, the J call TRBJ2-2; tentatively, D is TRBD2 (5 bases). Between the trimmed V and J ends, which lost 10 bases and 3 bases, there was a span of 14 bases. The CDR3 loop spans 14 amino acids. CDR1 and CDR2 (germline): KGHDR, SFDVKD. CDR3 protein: CATAPREDTGELFF. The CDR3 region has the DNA TGTGCCACAGCCCCGAGGGAAGACACCGGGGAGCTGTTTTTT.

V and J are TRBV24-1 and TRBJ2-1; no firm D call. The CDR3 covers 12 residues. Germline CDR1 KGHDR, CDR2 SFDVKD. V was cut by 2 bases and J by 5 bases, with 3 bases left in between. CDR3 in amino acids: CATSDSNNEQFF. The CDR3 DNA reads TGTGCCACCAGTGATTCTAACAATGAGCAGTTCTTC.

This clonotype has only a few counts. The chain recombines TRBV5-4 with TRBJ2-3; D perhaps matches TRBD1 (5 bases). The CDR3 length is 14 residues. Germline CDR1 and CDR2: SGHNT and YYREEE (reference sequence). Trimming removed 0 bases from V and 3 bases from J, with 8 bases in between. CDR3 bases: TGTGCCAGCAGCTTGGTAGACAGTACAGATACGCAGTATTTT. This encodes CASSLVDSTDTQYF.

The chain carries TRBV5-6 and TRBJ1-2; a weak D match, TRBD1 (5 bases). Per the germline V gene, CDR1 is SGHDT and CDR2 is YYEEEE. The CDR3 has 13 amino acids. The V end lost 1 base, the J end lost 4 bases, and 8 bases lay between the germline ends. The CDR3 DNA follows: TGTGCCAGCAGCTTGTTACAGGCCTATGGCTACACCTTC. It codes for CASSLLQAYGYTF.

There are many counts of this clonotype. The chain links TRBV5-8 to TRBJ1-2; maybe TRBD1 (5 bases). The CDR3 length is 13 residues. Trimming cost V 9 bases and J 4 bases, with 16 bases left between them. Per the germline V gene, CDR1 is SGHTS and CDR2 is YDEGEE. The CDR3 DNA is TGTGCCACCGGTTGGGGGGGAGCCTATGGCTACACCTTC. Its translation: CATGWGGAYGYTF.

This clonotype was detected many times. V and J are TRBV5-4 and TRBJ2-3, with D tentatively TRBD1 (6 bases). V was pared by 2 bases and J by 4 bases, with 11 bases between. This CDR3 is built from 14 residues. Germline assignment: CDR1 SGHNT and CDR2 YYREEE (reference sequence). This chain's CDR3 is CASSFGRGADTQYF. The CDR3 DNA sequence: TGTGCCAGCAGCTTCGGCAGGGGAGCAGATACGCAGTATTTT.

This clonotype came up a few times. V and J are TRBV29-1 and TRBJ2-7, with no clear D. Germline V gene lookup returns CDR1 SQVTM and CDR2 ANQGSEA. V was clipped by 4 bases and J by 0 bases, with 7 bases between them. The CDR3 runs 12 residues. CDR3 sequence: CSVGVSSYEQYF. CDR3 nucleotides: TGCAGCGTTGGGGTTAGCTCCTACGAGCAGTACTTC.

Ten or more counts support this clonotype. The CDR3 sequence is CASRFLDSYNSPLHF. The CDR3 DNA is TGTGCCAGCAGATTTTTGGACAGTTATAATTCACCCCTCCACTTT. The rearrangement links TRBV28 to TRBJ1-6; D is possibly TRBD1 (6 bases). With 6 bases removed from V and 4 bases from J, the gap between germline ends came to 13 bases. The CDR3 is 15 residues long. The germline gives CDR1 MDHEN, CDR2 SYDVKM.

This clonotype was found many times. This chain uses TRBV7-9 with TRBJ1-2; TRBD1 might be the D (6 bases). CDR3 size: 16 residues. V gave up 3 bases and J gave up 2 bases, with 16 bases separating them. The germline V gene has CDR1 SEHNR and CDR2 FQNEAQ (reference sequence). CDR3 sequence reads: CASSLPTPQGNYGYTF. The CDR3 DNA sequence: TGTGCCAGCAGCTTGCCTACCCCACAGGGCAACTATGGCTACACCTTC.

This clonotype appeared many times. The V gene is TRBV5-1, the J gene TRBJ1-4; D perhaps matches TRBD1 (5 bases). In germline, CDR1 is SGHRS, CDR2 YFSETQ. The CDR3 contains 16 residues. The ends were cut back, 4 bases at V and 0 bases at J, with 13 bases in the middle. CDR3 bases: TGCGCCAGCAGCCCAACGGGACCCGCAACTAATGAAAAACTGTTTTTT. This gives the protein CASSPTGPATNEKLFF.

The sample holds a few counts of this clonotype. CDR3 sequence: CASSLDSGRAGEQYF. As DNA, the CDR3 is TGTGCCAGCAGCTTAGACAGCGGGAGGGCTGGCGAGCAGTACTTC. V gene TRBV7-9 combines with J gene TRBJ2-7; 10 bases are shared with TRBD2. This CDR3 has 15 residues. J lost 6 bases, V lost 1 base, and 6 bases had no gene match. Germline CDR1 SEHNR, CDR2 FQNEAQ (reference sequence).

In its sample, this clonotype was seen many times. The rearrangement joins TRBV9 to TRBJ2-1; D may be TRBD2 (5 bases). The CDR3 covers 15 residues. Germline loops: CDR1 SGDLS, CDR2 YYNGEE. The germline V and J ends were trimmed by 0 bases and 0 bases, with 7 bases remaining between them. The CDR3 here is CASSVGSGSYNEQFF. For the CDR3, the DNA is TGTGCCAGCAGCGTAGGAAGCGGCTCCTACAATGAGCAGTTCTTC.

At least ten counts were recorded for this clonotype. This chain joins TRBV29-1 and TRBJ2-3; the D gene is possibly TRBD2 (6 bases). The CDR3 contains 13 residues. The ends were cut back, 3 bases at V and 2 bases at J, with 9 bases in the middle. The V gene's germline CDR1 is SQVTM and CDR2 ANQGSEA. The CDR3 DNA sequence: TGCAGCGTTGATTCGGGGGACACAGATACGCAGTATTTT. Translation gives CSVDSGDTDTQYF.

Written as DNA, the CDR3 is TGTGCCAGCAGTGAATCCGAGGGAGTGGGATCACCCCTCCACTTT. Its protein product is CASSESEGVGSPLHF. The rearrangement links TRBV2 to TRBJ1-6; the D is unclear. CDR1 and CDR2 from the germline V gene are SNHLY and FYNNEI. The CDR3 totals 15 residues. The V end was cut by 2 bases, the J end by 10 bases, with 15 bases between. The whole variable domain, remainder taken from reference TRBV2 and TRBJ1-6, is EPEVTQTPSHQVTQMGQEVILRCVPISNHLYFYWYRQILGQKVEFLVSFYNNEISEKSEIFDDQFSVERPDGSNFTLKIRSTKLEDSAMYFCASSESEGVGSPLHFGNGTRLTVT.